The rows below give T cell receptor beta chains drawn from one sample of a study of CD8 T cells in ankylosing spondylitis. One entry per CDR3 protein, called by TCRdb with MiXCR from the 5' RACE reads. The sample holds some 240,000 distinct CDR3 sequences, about 9.1% seen once. Sequencing used blood, either unsorted or a sorted T cell fraction (not recorded which). These receptors all stem from a male donor with ankylosing spondylitis or in good health (not recorded which). The CDR3 runs from the conserved cysteine through the conserved F or W. D genes are given only for firm matches. A clone size is listed for some rows: how often the clone was seen (once, few, many), or a class if it is expanded.

CDR3aa	CDR3nt	d_gene	j_gene	abundance	v_gene
CASSLSGGSEQFF	TGTGCCAGCAGCTTAAGCGGGGGGTCAGAGCAGTTCTTC	TRBD2	TRBJ2-1	few	TRBV7-2
CASLAPGGKTEAFF	TGTGCCAGCCTTGCCCCGGGGGGGAAGACTGAAGCTTTCTTT	NA	TRBJ1-1	many	TRBV28
CASSSNNDQPQHF	TGTGCCAGCAGCTCGAATAACGATCAGCCCCAGCATTTT	NA	TRBJ1-5	many	TRBV11-1
CSARDQLASNEQFF	TGCAGTGCTAGAGATCAACTAGCGAGCAATGAGCAGTTCTTC	TRBD2	TRBJ2-1	many	TRBV20-1
CASSQDNGLNTGELFF	TGCGCCAGCAGCCAAGATAACGGCCTAAACACCGGGGAGCTGTTTTTT	NA	TRBJ2-2	many	TRBV4-3
CASSPGVGTRQAFF	TGTGCCAGCAGTCCCGGGGTGGGGACTCGGCAAGCTTTCTTT	NA	TRBJ1-1	many	TRBV3-1
CASSGTRLNEQFF	TGTGCCAGCAGTGGGACTCGACTTAATGAGCAGTTCTTC	NA	TRBJ2-1	many	TRBV6-1
CASSKWPGQLTYEQYF	TGTGCCAGCAGCAAATGGCCGGGACAGTTAACCTACGAGCAGTACTTC	TRBD1	TRBJ2-7	many	TRBV5-6
CASSLPDWTGGVTDTQYF	TGTGCCAGCAGTTTACCTGACTGGACAGGGGGCGTCACAGATACGCAGTATTTT	TRBD1	TRBJ2-3	many	TRBV12-3/TRBV12-4
CSAREAGVSLHEQFF	TGCAGTGCTAGAGAAGCGGGAGTATCCCTCCATGAGCAGTTCTTC	TRBD2	TRBJ2-1	many	TRBV20-1
CASSSPAQPPYEQYF	TGTGCCAGCAGCTCCCCAGCGCAACCCCCCTACGAGCAGTACTTC	NA	TRBJ2-7	many	TRBV7-2
CSARDSEKSSGELFF	TGCAGTGCTAGAGATTCAGAAAAGTCGTCCGGGGAGCTGTTTTTT	NA	TRBJ2-2	NA	TRBV20-1
CASSQVKGRGGELFF	TGTGCCAGCAGCCAAGTAAAGGGGCGAGGCGGGGAGCTGTTTTTT	NA	TRBJ2-2	NA	TRBV3-1
CSVRWWGRAYNEKLFF	TGCAGCGTTAGGTGGTGGGGGAGAGCTTATAATGAAAAACTGTTTTTT	NA	TRBJ1-4	many	TRBV29-1
CSARDLQGEFHEQFF	TGCAGTGCTAGAGATCTGCAGGGGGAATTCCATGAGCAGTTCTTC	TRBD1	TRBJ2-1	many	TRBV20-1
CASSQGLADLAQYF	TGTGCCAGCAGCCAAGGGCTAGCGGACTTGGCGCAGTATTTT	TRBD2	TRBJ2-3	NA	TRBV3-1
CASSIVQGARIETQYF	TGTGCCAGCAGCATCGTTCAGGGGGCGCGAATTGAGACCCAGTACTTC	TRBD1	TRBJ2-5	many	TRBV7-2
CASALVGDTQYF	TGTGCCAGCGCCCTCGTAGGGGATACGCAGTATTTT	NA	TRBJ2-3	many	TRBV7-9
CASTPLDRGPSNEQFF	TGTGCCAGCACTCCGCTAGACAGGGGGCCTAGCAATGAGCAGTTCTTC	TRBD1	TRBJ2-1	NA	TRBV6-1
CASSLSILAGDQETQYF	TGTGCCAGCAGTTTATCGATACTAGCGGGGGACCAAGAGACCCAGTACTTC	TRBD2	TRBJ2-5	NA	TRBV27
CASSPMTGLDNSPLHF	TGTGCCAGCAGCCCGATGACAGGCCTTGATAATTCACCCCTCCACTTT	NA	TRBJ1-6	many	TRBV7-2
CASRSTSATYEQYF	TGTGCCAGCAGATCGACTAGCGCAACCTACGAGCAGTACTTC	TRBD2	TRBJ2-7	many	TRBV6-1
CSAPPWDRGYEQYF	TGCAGTGCTCCTCCATGGGACAGGGGTTACGAGCAGTACTTC	TRBD1	TRBJ2-7	many	TRBV20-1
CASSPGTAYYEQYF	TGCGCCAGCAGCCCTGGAACAGCTTACTACGAGCAGTACTTC	NA	TRBJ2-7	few	TRBV4-3
CASSPGTAGYTF	TGTGCCAGCAGTCCAGGGACAGCTGGCTACACCTTC	TRBD1	TRBJ1-2	many	TRBV12-3/TRBV12-4
CASRLRPQLDTQYF	TGTGCCAGCAGGTTGCGACCCCAGCTAGATACGCAGTATTTT	NA	TRBJ2-3	many	TRBV7-2
CASRSGGSNTGELFF	TGCGCCAGCAGGTCCGGAGGGTCGAACACCGGGGAGCTGTTTTTT	NA	TRBJ2-2	many	TRBV5-1
CASRKRSNSYNEQFF	TGCGCCAGCCGCAAGCGGAGCAACTCCTACAATGAGCAGTTCTTC	NA	TRBJ2-1	many	TRBV5-1
CASSSEWGYNSPLHF	TGTGCCAGCAGTTCCGAGTGGGGATATAATTCACCCCTCCACTTT	NA	TRBJ1-6	NA	TRBV25-1
CASSYQGWGTEAFF	TGTGCCAGCAGTTACCAGGGCTGGGGCACTGAAGCTTTCTTT	NA	TRBJ1-1	NA	TRBV6-5
CSAITGTGVYEQYF	TGCAGCGCCATTACCGGGACAGGGGTATACGAGCAGTACTTC	TRBD1	TRBJ2-7	many	TRBV29-1
CSVGTGIYNEQFF	TGCAGCGTTGGGACGGGCATATACAATGAGCAGTTCTTC	NA	TRBJ2-1	many	TRBV29-1
CAISESGRPNTEAFF	TGTGCCATCAGTGAGTCGGGCAGACCGAACACTGAAGCTTTCTTT	NA	TRBJ1-1	many	TRBV10-3
CASRHTGDYGYTF	TGTGCCAGCAGACACACAGGGGACTATGGCTACACCTTC	TRBD1	TRBJ1-2	many	TRBV6-1
CASSQEGVTGGSNEQFF	TGCGCCAGCAGCCAAGAAGGGGTAACGGGAGGGAGCAATGAGCAGTTCTTC	TRBD2	TRBJ2-1	many	TRBV4-1
CASSFPGLAGGADTQYF	TGTGCCAGCAGCTTCCCCGGACTAGCGGGAGGAGCAGATACGCAGTATTTT	TRBD2	TRBJ2-3	few	TRBV5-6
CASRDVSPNTEAFF	TGTGCCAGCAGGGATGTTTCCCCGAACACTGAAGCTTTCTTT	NA	TRBJ1-1	many	TRBV11-2
CSAGTSGYNEQFF	TGCAGTGCTGGGACTAGCGGTTACAATGAGCAGTTCTTC	TRBD2	TRBJ2-1	many	TRBV20-1
CASSLYLARGYEQYF	TGTGCCAGCAGCTTATACCTAGCTAGGGGCTACGAGCAGTACTTC	NA	TRBJ2-7	many	TRBV7-2
CASSLAGAGEGADTQYF	TGTGCCAGCAGCTTAGCCGGCGCGGGAGAAGGGGCAGATACGCAGTATTTT	TRBD2	TRBJ2-3	few	TRBV7-8
CSARLAGASSYNEQFF	TGCAGTGCTAGACTAGCGGGGGCGAGCTCCTACAATGAGCAGTTCTTC	TRBD2	TRBJ2-1	NA	TRBV20-1
CSARDLVRGTEAFF	TGCAGTGCTAGAGATTTGGTACGCGGGACTGAAGCTTTCTTT	NA	TRBJ1-1	many	TRBV20-1
CASSVGQGAYEQYF	TGTGCCAGCAGTGTGGGACAGGGGGCTTACGAGCAGTACTTC	TRBD1	TRBJ2-7	many	TRBV9
CASSLQDLGNTIYF	TGCGCCAGCAGCTTGCAGGATCTTGGAAACACCATATATTTT	NA	TRBJ1-3	many	TRBV5-1
CASSPTDGHTDTQYF	TGTGCCAGCAGTCCCACTGACGGGCACACAGATACGCAGTATTTT	NA	TRBJ2-3	many	TRBV12-3/TRBV12-4
CSARDGSGNSYEQYF	TGCAGTGCTAGAGATGGGAGCGGAAACTCCTACGAGCAGTACTTC	NA	TRBJ2-7	few	TRBV20-1
CASSLGGADNEQFF	TGCGCCAGCAGCTTGGGGGGGGCTGACAATGAGCAGTTCTTC	NA	TRBJ2-1	many	TRBV5-1
CASSSLAGGQNIQYF	TGTGCCAGCAGCTCACTAGCGGGGGGGCAAAACATTCAGTACTTC	TRBD2	TRBJ2-4	few	TRBV7-9
CASSLTVYQETQYF	TGCGCCAGCAGCCTGACTGTGTACCAAGAGACCCAGTACTTC	NA	TRBJ2-5	few	TRBV5-1
CASSGGATGGSTDTQYF	TGTGCCAGCAGTGGGGGTGCTACAGGGGGAAGCACAGATACGCAGTATTTT	TRBD1	TRBJ2-3	many	TRBV6-1
CASSPRLRPGVLAKNIQYF	TGTGCCAGCAGTCCCCGACTCCGGCCGGGGGTTCTAGCCAAAAACATTCAGTACTTC	NA	TRBJ2-4	many	TRBV27
CASSLAGEGEQFF	TGTGCCAGCAGCTTAGCGGGAGAAGGAGAGCAGTTCTTC	NA	TRBJ2-1	many	TRBV7-6